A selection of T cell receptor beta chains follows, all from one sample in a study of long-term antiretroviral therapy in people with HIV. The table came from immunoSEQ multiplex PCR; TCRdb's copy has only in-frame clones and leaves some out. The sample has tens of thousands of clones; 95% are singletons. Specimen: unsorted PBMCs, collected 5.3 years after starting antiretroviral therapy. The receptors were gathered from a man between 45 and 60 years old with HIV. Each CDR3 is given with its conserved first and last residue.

CDR3: CASSEYSSGVYGEQFF
J: TRBJ2-1
V: TRBV25-1

CDR3: CASSFGTGGQFF
J: TRBJ2-1
V: TRBV9

CDR3: CASSSLAGGRDTQYF
J: TRBJ2-3
V: TRBV5-6

CDR3: CASSLMYTGGRRDTQYF
J: TRBJ2-3
V: TRBV7-6

CDR3: CASSLSPGKNTEAFF
J: TRBJ1-1
V: TRBV7-3

CDR3: CASSLGAGPGYEQYF
J: TRBJ2-7
V: TRBV11-2

CDR3: CASSLGQGSGPPYEQYF
J: TRBJ2-7
V: TRBV7-2

CDR3: CASSVDSAIWADTQYF
J: TRBJ2-3
V: TRBV5-8

CDR3: CASSESGAGVVSYNEQFF
J: TRBJ2-1
V: TRBV10-1

CDR3: CASSLGRGMGKTDTQYF
J: TRBJ2-3
V: TRBV27

CDR3: CASTPDTNTGELFF
J: TRBJ2-2
V: TRBV7-3

CDR3: CASSSGGVNTGELFF
J: TRBJ2-2
V: TRBV7-2

CDR3: CASSNPGDYGYTF
J: TRBJ1-2
V: TRBV19

CDR3: CSAPLGNTIYF
J: TRBJ1-3
V: TRBV20-1

CDR3: CASSLGQREGEKLFF
J: TRBJ1-4
V: TRBV5-1

CDR3: CASSPTDRAYGYTF
J: TRBJ1-2
V: TRBV9

CDR3: CASREGTAYEQYF
J: TRBJ2-7
V: TRBV6-6

CDR3: CASSLGVVGTEAFF
J: TRBJ1-1
V: TRBV7-3

CDR3: CASGQGNREQYF
J: TRBJ2-7
V: TRBV9

CDR3: CASSQDLGGEQYF
J: TRBJ2-7
V: TRBV14

CDR3: CASSFRATGGVEQYF
J: TRBJ2-7
V: TRBV27

CDR3: CASSYSRSYNEQFF
J: TRBJ2-1
V: TRBV6-6

CDR3: CAISESEGWNTEAFF
J: TRBJ1-1
V: TRBV10-3

CDR3: CASSLTGDTEAFF
J: TRBJ1-1
V: TRBV7-9

CDR3: CSVGGVAGELFF
J: TRBJ2-2
V: TRBV29-1

CDR3: CASSLAAGSNQPQHF
J: TRBJ1-5
V: TRBV11-2

CDR3: CASSSGQADYGYTF
J: TRBJ1-2
V: TRBV11-2

CDR3: CASSFSGSSTDTQYF
J: TRBJ2-3
V: TRBV11-2

CDR3: CASSSSIRYEQYF
J: TRBJ2-7
V: TRBV5-6

CDR3: CASRNGQGNEQYF
J: TRBJ2-7
V: TRBV6-5

CDR3: CAWMKQGDTQYF
J: TRBJ2-3
V: TRBV30

CDR3: CASSRTGPSGANVLTF
J: TRBJ2-6
V: TRBV19

CDR3: CASSLGAGYEQYF
J: TRBJ2-7
V: TRBV5-1

CDR3: CASSLLPGQGSGANVLTF
J: TRBJ2-6
V: TRBV28

CDR3: CASSYTGGRDNEQFF
J: TRBJ2-1
V: TRBV5-6

CDR3: CASSTSLLGGTEAFF
J: TRBJ1-1
V: TRBV19

CDR3: CASSLKTNTEAFF
J: TRBJ1-1
V: TRBV7-6

CDR3: CSVEGGQGAVGELFF
J: TRBJ2-2
V: TRBV29-1

CDR3: CASSAGGGARSYEQYF
J: TRBJ2-7
V: TRBV13

CDR3: CASSLRMNTEAFF
J: TRBJ1-1
V: TRBV7-6

CDR3: CASSYRDHQPQHF
J: TRBJ1-5
V: TRBV6-5

CDR3: CASSLGTAGGVSPLHF
J: TRBJ1-6
V: TRBV7-6

CDR3: CASSLTGGPNTGELFF
J: TRBJ2-2
V: TRBV7-3

CDR3: CSAGPGYEQFF
J: TRBJ2-1
V: TRBV29-1

CDR3: CASSGTQGAGGRSTDTQYF
J: TRBJ2-3
V: TRBV9

CDR3: CASSQEPPKTSGANVLTF
J: TRBJ2-6
V: TRBV4-3

CDR3: CASSLGQATLLEQYF
J: TRBJ2-7
V: TRBV18

CDR3: CASSQMDRVHEQYF
J: TRBJ2-7
V: TRBV4-1

CDR3: CASSQRSRVFTGELFF
J: TRBJ2-2
V: TRBV7-2

CDR3: CASSSLEGSEQYF
J: TRBJ2-7
V: TRBV5-6

CDR3: CASSQDPDYIVSYNEQFF
J: TRBJ2-1
V: TRBV4-1

CDR3: CASSLVGILTGELFF
J: TRBJ2-2
V: TRBV5-1

CDR3: CASSQGTGAYEQYF
J: TRBJ2-7
V: TRBV16

CDR3: CAGTQGMGTEAFF
J: TRBJ1-1
V: TRBV30

CDR3: CASSPGGGNYGYTF
J: TRBJ1-2
V: TRBV9

CDR3: CASSQGQGSKTEAFF
J: TRBJ1-1
V: TRBV5-4

CDR3: CASSQLAPPGTDTQYF
J: TRBJ2-3
V: TRBV4-1

CDR3: CASQQGYSYEQYF
J: TRBJ2-7
V: TRBV6-1